A single sample gave rise to the 25 T cell receptor beta chains below, sequenced in a study of T cell responses to AZD1222 COVID-19 vaccine listed by TCRdb under 2021. The library came from the immunoSEQ multiplex PCR assay. In TCRdb, the immuneACCESS table is reduced to in-frame sequences with V and J assigned. These tables do not hold every clone; where another copy was compared, an unresolved V gene accounts for under half, and the others remain unexplained. Counted in this sample were about 130,000 clones; approximately 90% of them appeared once. The leading ten clones occupy 8% to 10% of the sample. The time point label, as the study defines it: about 28 days (+/-7) after the second vaccine dose. Sequencing used peripheral blood, obtained 28 days after the second AZD1222 dose. These receptors all come from an adult who received the AZD1222 COVID-19 vaccine.

The V call is TRBV6-2 or TRBV6-3, the J call TRBJ1-1; TRBD1 might be the D (6 bases). The CDR3 spans 15 residues. Germline loops: CDR1 MNHEY, CDR2 SVGEGT. Trimming removed 7 bases from V and 1 base from J, with 16 bases in between. The CDR3 DNA is TGTGCCAGCACCCCCGGGGGGACAACGAACACTGAAGCTTTCTTT. Translated, it gives CASTPGGTTNTEAFF.

The V gene is TRBV4-2, the J gene TRBJ1-5, with D uncertain. Germline CDR1 and CDR2: LGHNA and YNFKEQ. The CDR3 is made up of 14 amino acids. V dropped 0 bases and J dropped 7 bases, with 10 bases sitting between them. CDR3: CASSQDVGRQPQHF. The CDR3 bases are TGTGCCAGCAGCCAAGATGTCGGGCGCCAGCCCCAGCATTTT.

The CDR3 reads CASRRPGELSGANVLTF. CDR3 coding DNA: TGTGCCAGCAGACGGCCAGGGGAATTATCTGGGGCCAACGTCCTGACTTTC. The gene calls are TRBV7-2 and TRBJ2-6; weak D call: TRBD1 (6 bases). V shed 6 bases and J shed 1 base, with 16 bases lying between them. CDR3 length: 17 residues. From germline, CDR1 is SGHTA and CDR2 FQGNSA.

The chain is built from TRBV5-1 and TRBJ2-3; D gene ambiguous. Germline V gene lookup returns CDR1 SGHRS and CDR2 YFSETQ. Trimming took off 2 bases at V and 5 bases at J, with 9 bases between the two ends. The CDR3 has 13 residues. The CDR3 sequence is CASSLREVDTQYF. The CDR3 DNA reads TGCGCCAGCAGCTTACGAGAGGTAGATACGCAGTATTTT.

V and J are TRBV4-3 and TRBJ2-2; 8 nucleotides align to TRBD1. The germline V gene has CDR1 LGHNA and CDR2 YSLEER. Unmatched junction bases numbered 5, after V lost 5 bases and J lost 6 bases. This CDR3 region has 14 residues. The chain's CDR3 is CASSAQQGAGELFF. CDR3 nucleotide sequence: TGCGCCAGCAGCGCGCAACAGGGGGCCGGGGAGCTGTTTTTT.

The rearrangement uses TRBV6-4 and TRBJ1-5; 8 bases line up with TRBD1. The CDR3 has 13 residues. Germline V lookup: CDR1 MRHNA, CDR2 SNTAGT. V shed 2 bases, J shed 7 bases, and the junction held 1 base outside the gene matches. The chain's CDR3 is CASSDTGGQPQHF. CDR3 nucleotide sequence: TGTGCCAGCAGTGACACAGGGGGGCAGCCCCAGCATTTT.

The rearrangement uses TRBV6-1 and TRBJ1-3, with D unresolved. The CDR3 has 16 amino acids. From germline, CDR1 is MNHNS and CDR2 SASEGT. Trimming took 3 bases from V and 0 from J, leaving 12 bases between them. CDR3 loop: CASSEYQASSGNTIYF. CDR3 sequence (DNA): TGTGCCAGCAGTGAGTACCAGGCGAGCTCTGGAAACACCATATATTTT.

The chain has TRBV4-2 and TRBJ1-2, with 7 nucleotides matching TRBD1. The CDR3 spans 14 residues. V lost 6 bases to trimming and J lost 2 bases; unmatched junction nucleotides: 6. Germline CDR1 and CDR2: LGHNA and YNFKEQ. CDR3: CASRQLTGNYGYTF. In DNA, the CDR3 is TGTGCCAGCAGACAGCTGACAGGGAACTATGGCTACACCTTC.

This chain uses TRBV19 with TRBJ1-3; possible D gene TRBD1, 6 bases. The V and J ends lost 5 bases and 0 bases respectively, with 17 bases between them. The CDR3 contains 17 residues. Germline assignment: CDR1 LNHDA and CDR2 SQIVND (reference sequence). CDR3 loop: CASSLGQPFISGNTIYF. In DNA form, the CDR3 reads TGTGCCAGTAGTTTAGGACAGCCCTTCATCTCTGGAAACACCATATATTTT. Based on the CDR3 plus reference TRBV19 and TRBJ1-3, the full variable domain is DGGITQSPKYLFRKEGQNVTLSCEQNLNHDAMYWYRQDPGQGLRLIYYSQIVNDFQKGDIAEGYSVSREKKESFPLTVTSAQKNPTAFYLCASSLGQPFISGNTIYFGEGSWLTVV.

The chain uses TRBV3-1 (or the pseudogene TRBV3-2) and TRBJ2-4; D gene uncertain. CDR1 is LGHDT, CDR2 YNNKEL, per germline (reference sequence). V gave up 6 bases and J gave up 1 base, with 10 bases separating them. The CDR3 spans 14 residues. The CDR3 loop reads CASSERLAKNIQYF. The DNA for the CDR3 is TGTGCCAGCAGTGAAAGACTGGCCAAAAACATTCAGTACTTC.

The J gene is TRBJ2-5, the V gene TRBV5-8; either TRBD1 or TRBD2 may supply D (6 bases each). The V and J ends lost 5 bases and 8 bases respectively, with 28 bases between them. Germline V lookup: CDR1 SGHTS, CDR2 YDEGEE. The length of the CDR3 is 17 residues. The CDR3 protein is CASRGGLRGSRFGTQYF. Here the CDR3 DNA reads TGTGCCAGCAGAGGAGGGCTCAGGGGTTCCCGTTTTGGAACCCAGTACTTC.

The gene calls are TRBV7-3 and TRBJ2-5, with D hard to call. The CDR3 totals 12 residues. Trimming left V 5 bases short and J 5 bases short, with 9 bases between. From germline, CDR1 is SGHTA and CDR2 FQGTGA. The CDR3 spells CASSPTQETQYF. As DNA, the CDR3 is TGTGCCAGCAGCCCAACGCAGGAGACCCAGTACTTC. Using reference TRBV7-3 and TRBJ2-5 for the parts outside the CDR3, the full variable domain is GAGVSQTPSNKVTEKGKYVELRCDPISGHTALYWYRQSLGQGPEFLIYFQGTGAADDSGLPNDRFFAVRPEGSVSTLKIQRTERGDSAVYLCASSPTQETQYFGPGTRLLVL.

The chain has TRBV3-1 (or the pseudogene TRBV3-2) and TRBJ2-5; D call uncertain. The CDR3 covers 13 residues. The ends were cut back, 4 bases at V and 2 bases at J, with 8 bases in the middle. Germline V gene lookup returns CDR1 LGHDT and CDR2 YNNKEL (reference sequence). The chain's CDR3 is CASSRAIQETQYF. In nucleotides, the CDR3 is TGTGCCAGCAGCCGGGCAATACAAGAGACCCAGTACTTC.

In this sample, this clone turned up once. The chain carries TRBV19 and TRBJ2-7; TRBD1 matches at 7 bases. After removal of 6 bases from V and 6 bases from J, the junction contained 8 bases not matched to a gene. Germline V lookup: CDR1 LNHDA, CDR2 SQIVND (reference sequence). The CDR3 covers 13 residues. Here the CDR3 reads CASSRDRDGEQYF. The CDR3 region has the DNA TGTGCCAGTAGCCGCGACAGGGACGGCGAGCAGTACTTC.

This clone was observed a handful of times. This chain connects TRBV5-1 to TRBJ2-5, with a weak D call TRBD2 (5 bases). The ends were cut back, 7 bases at V and 1 base at J, with 8 bases in the middle. Germline V gene data show CDR1 as SGHRS and CDR2 as YFSETQ. This CDR3 spans 12 amino acids. The CDR3: CASGSSQETQYF. Written as DNA, the CDR3 is TGCGCCAGCGGGAGTTCCCAAGAGACCCAGTACTTC.

The chain is built from TRBV18 and TRBJ1-1, with a weak D call TRBD1 (5 bases). CDR1 and CDR2 from the germline V gene are KGHSH and LQKENI. Trimming removed 4 bases from V and 8 bases from J, with 11 bases in between. There are 12 residues in the CDR3. The DNA for the CDR3 is TGTGCCAGCTCACTCCAGGGAAGGGAAGCTTTCTTT. Translation: CASSLQGREAFF.

J is TRBJ1-2 and V is TRBV28; 10 positions agree with TRBD1. Germline loops: CDR1 MDHEN, CDR2 SYDVKM. The CDR3 loop spans 14 amino acids. J was trimmed by 3 bases and V by 7 bases; bases with no gene match: 5. CDR3 amino acids: CASTAGTGDYGYTF. The CDR3 DNA reads TGTGCCAGCACCGCCGGGACAGGGGACTATGGCTACACCTTC.

This clone has only one observation. The rearrangement joins TRBV2 to TRBJ2-1; no reliable D call. The CDR3 loop spans 13 amino acids. CDR1 and CDR2 (germline): SNHLY, FYNNEI. Between the trimmed V and J ends, which lost 4 bases and 8 bases, there was a span of 12 bases. CDR3 nucleotide sequence: TGTGCCAGCAGTGTTGTTCTGTGGGATGAGCAGTTCTTC. Its protein product is CASSVVLWDEQFF.

This clone was observed a single time. The V call is TRBV6-5, the J call TRBJ2-5, with D tentatively TRBD1 (6 bases). Between the trimmed V and J ends, which lost 6 bases and 2 bases, there was a span of 13 bases. Germline CDR1 reads MNHEY; CDR2 reads SVGAGI. The length of the CDR3 is 14 residues. The CDR3 spells CASSSPGQQETQYF. As DNA, the CDR3 is TGTGCCAGCAGCTCCCCGGGACAACAAGAGACCCAGTACTTC.

The V call is TRBV7-2, the J call TRBJ1-2; 8 bases align to TRBD1. The V gene end was trimmed by 0 bases and the J gene end by 4 bases; junction bases not matched to a gene: 4. Germline V gene data show CDR1 as SGHTA and CDR2 as FQGNSA. The CDR3 is 15 residues long. CDR3 residues: CASSLAPTGVYGYTF. Here the CDR3 DNA reads TGTGCCAGCAGCTTAGCCCCGACAGGGGTCTATGGCTACACCTTC.

The CDR3: CSVDPGLETQYF. The DNA for the CDR3 is TGCAGCGTTGATCCTGGACTGGAGACCCAGTACTTC. This sequence joins TRBV29-1 and TRBJ2-5, with D perhaps TRBD2 (5 bases). Trimming pared 3 bases from V and 5 bases from J, leaving 10 bases between. This CDR3 is built from 12 residues. The germline V gene has CDR1 SQVTM and CDR2 ANQGSEA.

The V and J genes are TRBV29-1 and TRBJ1-1; D perhaps matches TRBD1 (5 bases). Germline CDR1 reads SQVTM; CDR2 reads ANQGSEA. V lost 7 bases and J 7 bases, leaving 16 bases between the germline ends. The CDR3 covers 12 residues. DNA of the CDR3: TGCAGCGCCGCCAGGGCGTCGGGTGAAGCTTTCTTT. It translates to CSAARASGEAFF.

This chain joins TRBV5-1 and TRBJ2-3, with D unresolved. The CDR3 runs 15 residues. Germline V gives CDR1 SGHRS, CDR2 YFSETQ. V lost 0 bases and J lost 0, with 8 bases in between. CDR3 sequence reads: CASSLEQISTDTQYF. The CDR3 DNA follows: TGCGCCAGCAGCTTGGAGCAGATCAGCACAGATACGCAGTATTTT.

A few counts support this clone. The rearrangement joins TRBV2 to TRBJ2-5; D remains unclear. Trimming stripped 4 bases from V and 1 base from J, with 4 bases between. Germline CDR1 and CDR2: SNHLY and FYNNEI. CDR3 size: 12 residues. The CDR3 sequence is CASSVTQETQYF. The CDR3 DNA sequence: TGTGCCAGCAGTGTAACCCAAGAGACCCAGTACTTC.

This chain uses TRBV19 with TRBJ2-2; TRBD2 is a possible D gene (6 bases). With 10 bases removed from V and 7 bases from J, the gap between germline ends came to 13 bases. CDR1 and CDR2 (germline): LNHDA, SQIVND (reference sequence). The CDR3 runs to 12 residues. For the CDR3, the DNA is TGTGCCATTGGGGGGATCGGCGGGGAGCTGTTTTTT. Its translation is CAIGGIGGELFF.